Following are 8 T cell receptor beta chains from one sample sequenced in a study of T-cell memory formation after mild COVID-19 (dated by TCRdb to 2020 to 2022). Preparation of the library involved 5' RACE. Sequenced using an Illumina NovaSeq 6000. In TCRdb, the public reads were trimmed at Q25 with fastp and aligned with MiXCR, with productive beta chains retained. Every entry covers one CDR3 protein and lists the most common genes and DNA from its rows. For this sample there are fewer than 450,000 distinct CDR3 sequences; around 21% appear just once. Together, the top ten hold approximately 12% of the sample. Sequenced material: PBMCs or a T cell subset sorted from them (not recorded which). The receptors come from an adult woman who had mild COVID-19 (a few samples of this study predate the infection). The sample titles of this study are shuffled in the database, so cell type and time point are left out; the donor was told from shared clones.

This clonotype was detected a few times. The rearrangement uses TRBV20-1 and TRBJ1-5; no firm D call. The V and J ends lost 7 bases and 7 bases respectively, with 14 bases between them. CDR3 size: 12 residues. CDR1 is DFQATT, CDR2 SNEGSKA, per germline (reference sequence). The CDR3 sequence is CSVSGSNQPQHF. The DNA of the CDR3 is TGCAGTGTTTCGGGGAGTAACCAGCCCCAGCATTTT.

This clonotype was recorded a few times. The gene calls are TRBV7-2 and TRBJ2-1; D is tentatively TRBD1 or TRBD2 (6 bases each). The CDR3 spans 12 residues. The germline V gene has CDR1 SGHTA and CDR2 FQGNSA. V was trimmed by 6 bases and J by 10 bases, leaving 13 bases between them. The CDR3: CASRLQGGEQFF. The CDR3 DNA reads TGTGCCAGCAGACTACAGGGAGGCGAGCAGTTCTTC.

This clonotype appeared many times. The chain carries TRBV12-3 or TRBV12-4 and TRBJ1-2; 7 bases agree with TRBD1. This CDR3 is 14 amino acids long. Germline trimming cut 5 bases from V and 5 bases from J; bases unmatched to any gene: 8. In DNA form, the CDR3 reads TGTGCCAGCAGTCCGAACTCGGGACAGTATGGCTACACCTTC. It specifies CASSPNSGQYGYTF.

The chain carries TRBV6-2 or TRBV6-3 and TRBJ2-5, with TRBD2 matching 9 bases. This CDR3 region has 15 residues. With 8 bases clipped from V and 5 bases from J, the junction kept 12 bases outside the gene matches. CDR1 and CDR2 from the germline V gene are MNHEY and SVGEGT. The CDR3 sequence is CASLGAGGPRETQYF. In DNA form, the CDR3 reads TGTGCCAGCTTAGGGGCGGGAGGGCCGAGGGAGACCCAGTACTTC.

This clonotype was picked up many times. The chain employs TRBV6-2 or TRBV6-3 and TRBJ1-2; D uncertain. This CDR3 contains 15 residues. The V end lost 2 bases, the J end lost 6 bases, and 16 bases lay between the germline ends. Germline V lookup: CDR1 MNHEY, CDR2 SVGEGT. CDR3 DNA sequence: TGTGCCAGCAGTTACCCCCTCGACGTCTGGGATGGCTACACCTTC. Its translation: CASSYPLDVWDGYTF.

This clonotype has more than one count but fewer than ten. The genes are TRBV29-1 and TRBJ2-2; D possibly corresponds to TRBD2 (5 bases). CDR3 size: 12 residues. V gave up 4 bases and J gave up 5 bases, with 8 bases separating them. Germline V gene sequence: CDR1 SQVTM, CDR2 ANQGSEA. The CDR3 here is CSVGGGTGELFF. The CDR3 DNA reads TGCAGCGTTGGAGGAGGAACCGGGGAGCTGTTTTTT.

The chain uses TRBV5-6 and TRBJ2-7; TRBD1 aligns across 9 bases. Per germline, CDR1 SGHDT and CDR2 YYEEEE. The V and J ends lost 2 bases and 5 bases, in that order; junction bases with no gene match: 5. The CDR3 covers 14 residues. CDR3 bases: TGTGCCAGCAGCTTCGGGACAGGGACGAACGAGCAGTACTTC. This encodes CASSFGTGTNEQYF. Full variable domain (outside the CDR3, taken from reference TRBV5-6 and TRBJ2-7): DAGVTQSPTHLIKTRGQQVTLRCSPKSGHDTVSWYQQALGQGPQFIFQYYEEEERQRGNFPDRFSGHQFPNYSSELNVNALLLGDSALYLCASSFGTGTNEQYFGPGTRLTVT.

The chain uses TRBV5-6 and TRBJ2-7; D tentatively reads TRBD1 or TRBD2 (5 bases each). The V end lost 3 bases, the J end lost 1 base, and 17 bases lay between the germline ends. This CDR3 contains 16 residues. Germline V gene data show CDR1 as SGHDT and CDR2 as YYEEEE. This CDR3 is CASSWDLLGLSYEQYF. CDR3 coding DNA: TGTGCCAGCAGCTGGGACCTTTTAGGACTTTCCTACGAGCAGTACTTC.